A single T cell receptor (beta chain) is shown here with its context. Its target is unknown. This CDR3 is built from 14 residues. Germline assignment: CDR1 SGHAT and CDR2 FQNNGV. V was pared by 3 bases and J by 5 bases, with 13 bases between. This sample is drawn from a study of cytomegalovirus exposure and HLA in healthy donors. Whole-study results and caveats: Associated with cytomegalovirus, according to the listing, were 150 to 200 TCR beta chains. First-cohort TCR clusters were later found to tend to co-occur in the roughly 130 validation repertoires.

Assay used: immunoSEQ multiplex PCR; TCRdb lists only in-frame clones, some missing. This table has about 92,000 clones, approximately 93% appearing once. V usage is TRBV11-2 and J usage is TRBJ2-5, with D possibly being TRBD2 (6 bases). The sequencing sample was made of PBMCs. This receptor was obtained from a woman aged 25 to 45 in good health and CMV-seropositive. This chain's CDR3 is CASSLGGVLETQYF. Here the CDR3 DNA reads TGTGCCAGCAGCTTGGGGGGTGTCCTGGAGACCCAGTACTTC. Complete variable domain (other parts from reference TRBV11-2 and TRBJ2-5): EAGVAQSPRYKIIEKRQSVAFWCNPISGHATLYWYQQILGQGPKLLIQFQNNGVVDDSQLPKDRFSAERLKGVDSTLKIQPAKLEDSAVYLCASSLGGVLETQYFGPGTRLLVL.